The text below deals with one TCR beta chain. Its antigen is currently unknown. These data are taken from a study of shared clonotypes between healthy human individuals. Notes on the study in general: Only blood underwent sampling, and tissue repertoires likely differ.

Each unsorted PBMC replicate got 300 ng genomic DNA, 25,000 to 30,000 genomes. TCRdb's table, derived via immunoSEQ multiplex PCR, lists solely in-frame clones and lacks some. The sample shows fewer than 600,000 clones, 79% of them seen only once. Every contributor of samples was a Caucasian grown-up residing in Nashville, Tennessee. This CDR3 is 14 amino acids long. J gave up 5 bases and V 6 bases, and 2 bases lay outside the gene matches. The germline gives CDR1 SNHLY, CDR2 FYNNEI. Specimen: PBMCs. The chain couples TRBV2 to TRBJ2-2; 11 bases align to TRBD2. The receptor comes from a woman between 40 and 50 years old in good health. Some clones in this sample may be carry-over from other donors' samples. CDR3 in DNA: TGTGCCAGCAGGGGACTAGCGGTGACCGGGGAGCTGTTTTTT. Translation gives CASRGLAVTGELFF. Looking up the rest from reference TRBV2 and TRBJ2-2 gives the full variable domain: EPEVTQTPSHQVTQMGQEVILRCVPISNHLYFYWYRQILGQKVEFLVSFYNNEISEKSEIFDDQFSVERPDGSNFTLKIRSTKLEDSAMYFCASRGLAVTGELFFGEGSRLTVL.